This is a list of T cell receptor beta chains from one sample in a study of OX40 agonist ivuxolimab in advanced cancers. Profiling relied on immunoSEQ multiplex PCR, and the TCRdb table lists in-frame clones only, not all of them. The sample has under 100,000 clones, 85% seen once. The source material was CD4+ or CD8+ T cells sorted from blood, sampled in a trial of the OX40 agonist ivuxolimab. These receptors came from an adult with an advanced solid tumor such as melanoma, head and neck, liver or kidney cancer. CDR3s include the opening cysteine and the closing phenylalanine or tryptophan. The D gene is left open where the match is weak. The size field is filled for only some rows; it gives once, few, many or a size class.

J: TRBJ1-6
size: .
V: TRBV11-2
D: TRBD1
DNA: TGTGCCAGCAGCTTACCCGGGACAGGGGGTTTATCACCCCTCCACTTT
CDR3: CASSLPGTGGLSPLHF

J: TRBJ2-3
size: .
V: TRBV7-2
D: .
DNA: TGTGCCAGCAGCTCCCGGGAACCTAGCACAGATACGCAGTATTTT
CDR3: CASSSREPSTDTQYF

J: TRBJ1-1
size: .
V: TRBV5-1
D: .
DNA: TGCGCCAGCAGCTTGGAGGGTGGGGTGGAGACTGAAGCTTTCTTT
CDR3: CASSLEGGVETEAFF

J: TRBJ2-1
size: .
V: TRBV5-1
D: .
DNA: TGCGCCAGCAGCCCACGGGCCGGGGCTACAGTTGAGCAGTTCTTC
CDR3: CASSPRAGATVEQFF

J: TRBJ1-1
size: once
V: TRBV6-6
D: .
DNA: TGTGCCAGCAGTTACTCGAGGGTAGGGGGGCGGACTGAAGCTTTCTTT
CDR3: CASSYSRVGGRTEAFF

J: TRBJ1-1
size: .
V: TRBV27
D: .
DNA: TGTGCCAGCAGCCCCCAGGGCAGGCACACTGAAGCTTTCTTT
CDR3: CASSPQGRHTEAFF

J: TRBJ1-4
size: once
V: TRBV5-1
D: .
DNA: TGCGCCAGCAGCTTAGGTGCTTTCTCAGACCCAAATGAAAAACTGTTTTTT
CDR3: CASSLGAFSDPNEKLFF

J: TRBJ1-6
size: .
V: TRBV19
D: TRBD1
DNA: TGTGCCAGTAGGGGGACAGGGCTAGAATCACCCCTCCACTTT
CDR3: CASRGTGLESPLHF

J: TRBJ1-2
size: .
V: TRBV18
D: .
DNA: TGTGCCAGCTCACCCTTGGGCTATGGCTACACCTTC
CDR3: CASSPLGYGYTF

J: TRBJ2-5
size: .
V: TRBV5-6
D: .
DNA: TGTGCCAGCAGCCTTAGAAATGGAGAGACCCAGTACTTC
CDR3: CASSLRNGETQYF

J: TRBJ2-1
size: .
V: TRBV7-6
D: .
DNA: TGTGCCAGCAGCTCGCATTCGGCAGGGCCAGTCAACAATGAGCAGTTCTTC
CDR3: CASSSHSAGPVNNEQFF

J: TRBJ2-5
size: .
V: TRBV2
D: .
DNA: TGTGCCAGCAGTGTTTCTTGGGAAGAGACCCAGTACTTC
CDR3: CASSVSWEETQYF

J: TRBJ1-2
size: .
V: TRBV29-1
D: .
DNA: TGCAGCGTTACAGACGCGCGCTATGGCTACACCTTC
CDR3: CSVTDARYGYTF

J: TRBJ1-2
size: .
V: TRBV6-5
D: .
DNA: TGTGCCAGCAGTTACGAAGGGGGGATCTATGGCTACACCTTC
CDR3: CASSYEGGIYGYTF